These 32 T cell receptor beta chains were all obtained from the same sample, sequenced in a study of identical twins. Via MiXCR, TCRdb re-called the 5' RACE reads, giving one row per CDR3 protein. There are about 530,000 distinct CDR3 sequences in the sample; 13% to 15% occur only once, and around 0.4% lies in the top ten. These data were also reused for a study on yellow fever vaccine responses in identical twins.

The sequenced sample consisted of CD4+ T cells sorted from blood. The receptors originated from a woman between 18 and 29 years old in good health.

This clonotype was detected many times. V and J are TRBV5-1 and TRBJ2-2; TRBD1 agrees at 10 bases. Germline-derived CDR1 and CDR2 are SGHRS and YFSETQ. The J segment lost 6 bases and the V segment lost 4 bases, leaving 6 bases of the junction unmatched. The CDR3 is made up of 15 amino acids. DNA of the CDR3: TGCGCCAGCAGCAACGACAGGGGGCAATCCGGGGAGCTGTTTTTT. The encoded protein is CASSNDRGQSGELFF.

This clonotype was recorded a few times. The V and J genes are TRBV2 and TRBJ2-7; maybe TRBD1 (6 bases). The CDR3 is 15 residues long. V lost 7 bases and J 6 bases, leaving 22 bases between the germline ends. Germline values: CDR1 SNHLY, CDR2 FYNNEI. This CDR3 reads CASTPPGTWGREQYF. The CDR3 DNA follows: TGTGCCAGCACCCCCCCGGGGACATGGGGGCGCGAGCAGTACTTC.

A few counts support this clonotype. The chain uses TRBV5-1 and TRBJ2-1, with 10 bases aligning to TRBD2. The V gene end was trimmed by 4 bases and the J gene end by 10 bases; junction bases not matched to a gene: 14. From germline, CDR1 is SGHRS and CDR2 YFSETQ. The CDR3 spans 16 residues. The CDR3 region is CASSTDGLADPHEQFF. The DNA for the CDR3 is TGCGCCAGCAGCACGGATGGACTAGCGGACCCTCACGAGCAGTTCTTC.

This clonotype was counted between two and nine times. The rearrangement uses TRBV5-1 and TRBJ2-1; the match to TRBD2 covers 8 bases. Germline trimming cut 7 bases from V and 9 bases from J; bases unmatched to any gene: 12. Per the germline V gene, CDR1 is SGHRS and CDR2 is YFSETQ. The CDR3 has 14 residues. CDR3 loop: CASRLLAESGEQFF. Here the CDR3 DNA reads TGCGCCAGCCGGCTACTAGCGGAGTCGGGTGAGCAGTTCTTC.

The rearrangement joins TRBV20-1 to TRBJ2-5, with TRBD2 matching over 12 bases. The CDR3 is 15 amino acids. With 5 bases clipped from V and 5 bases from J, the junction kept 9 bases outside the gene matches. Germline values: CDR1 DFQATT, CDR2 SNEGSKA (reference sequence). In nucleotides, the CDR3 is TGCAGTGCTCTGCCTTACACTAGCGGGGGGGAGACCCAGTACTTC. Its protein product is CSALPYTSGGETQYF.

The V and J genes are TRBV3-1 and TRBJ2-3, with D maybe TRBD2 (6 bases). CDR1 LGHDT and CDR2 YNNKEL come from the germline V gene (reference sequence). V dropped 1 base and J dropped 0 bases, with 11 bases sitting between them. The CDR3 spans 16 residues. The CDR3 reads CASSQVRGVSTDTQYF. CDR3 nucleotide sequence: TGTGCCAGCAGCCAAGTTCGCGGGGTTAGCACAGATACGCAGTATTTT.

This clonotype was counted only a few times. This sequence joins TRBV6-1 and TRBJ1-6; possibly TRBD1 for D (5 bases). The CDR3 sequence is 15 residues long. CDR1 MNHNS and CDR2 SASEGT come from the germline V gene. The V end lost 6 bases, the J end lost 10 bases, and 19 bases lay between the germline ends. CDR3 region: CASRPRDLGESPLHF. CDR3 coding DNA: TGTGCCAGCAGACCCAGGGACCTCGGGGAATCACCCCTCCACTTT.

This rearrangement joins TRBV7-2 to TRBJ2-4; 7 nucleotides agree with TRBD2. This CDR3 region has 15 residues. The V and J ends lost 5 bases and 0 bases, in that order; junction bases with no gene match: 4. Germline V lookup: CDR1 SGHTA, CDR2 FQGNSA. The CDR3 reads CASSQRGLAKNIQYF. CDR3 nucleotides: TGTGCCAGCAGCCAGCGGGGACTAGCCAAAAACATTCAGTACTTC.

The sample holds a few counts of this clonotype. This chain's CDR3 is CATKSRGGDSGNTIYF. The DNA for the CDR3 is TGTGCCACCAAGTCCCGCGGGGGGGATTCTGGAAACACCATATATTTT. The chain combines TRBV10-3 with TRBJ1-3; D may be TRBD1 (5 bases). V shed 10 bases and J shed 1 base, with 20 bases lying between them. Per germline, CDR1 ENHRY and CDR2 SYGVKD. The CDR3 length is 16 residues.

This clonotype was detected only a few times. V gene TRBV29-1 combines with J gene TRBJ2-1, with D perhaps TRBD1 or TRBD2 (6 bases each). Per germline, CDR1 SQVTM and CDR2 ANQGSEA. V dropped 8 bases and J dropped 5 bases, with 19 bases sitting between them. This CDR3 is built from 14 residues. The CDR3: CSSLGGFTNNEQFF. CDR3 sequence (DNA): TGCAGCTCCTTGGGGGGCTTCACCAACAATGAGCAGTTCTTC.

The chain couples TRBV7-9 to TRBJ2-1, with TRBD2 matching over 11 bases. This CDR3 is built from 15 residues. The germline V gene encodes CDR1 SEHNR and CDR2 FQNEAQ (reference sequence). Unmatched junction bases numbered 4, after V lost 1 base and J lost 8 bases. The CDR3: CASSLDVTSGDEQFF. The CDR3, as DNA: TGTGCCAGCAGCTTAGATGTGACTAGCGGGGATGAGCAGTTCTTC.

The table lists this clonotype with many counts. The gene calls are TRBV10-3 and TRBJ2-5; no clear D. Trimming stripped 2 bases from V and 3 bases from J, with 4 bases between. The CDR3 is 12 residues long. Germline V CDR1 and CDR2: ENHRY, SYGVKD. CDR3 amino acids: CAISEGKETQYF. The CDR3 DNA reads TGTGCCATCAGTGAGGGGAAAGAGACCCAGTACTTC.

The CDR3 sequence: CASSLIQNTGELFF. CDR3 nucleotides: TGCGCCAGCAGCTTGATACAGAACACCGGGGAGCTGTTTTTT. The chain carries TRBV5-1 and TRBJ2-2; D ambiguous. This CDR3 spans 14 amino acids. Germline loops: CDR1 SGHRS, CDR2 YFSETQ. V was trimmed by 1 base and J by 1 base, leaving 5 bases between them.

This clonotype was seen more than once but under ten times. The V and J genes are TRBV25-1 and TRBJ2-3; the D gene is possibly TRBD2 (6 bases). There are 14 residues in the CDR3. Germline CDR1 reads MGHDK; CDR2 reads SYGVNS. V was clipped by 2 bases and J by 3 bases, with 9 bases between them. The CDR3 DNA sequence: TGTGCCAGCAGTGAAGCGGGGAAAACAGATACGCAGTATTTT. Amino acids: CASSEAGKTDTQYF.

The chain is built from TRBV20-1 and TRBJ1-1, with 7 bases that match TRBD1. This CDR3 has 12 residues. Germline loops: CDR1 DFQATT, CDR2 SNEGSKA (reference sequence). J was trimmed by 7 bases and V by 3 bases; bases with no gene match: 5. The CDR3 sequence is CSASRQGGEAFF. CDR3 DNA sequence: TGCAGTGCTAGTAGACAGGGTGGTGAAGCTTTCTTT.

This chain joins TRBV15 and TRBJ2-1; TRBD2 aligns across 11 bases. Germline CDR1 is LNHNV and CDR2 is YYDKDF (reference sequence). This CDR3 contains 17 residues. After removal of 3 bases from V and 12 bases from J, the junction contained 16 bases not matched to a gene. The CDR3 loop is CATSSPVVAGGRMGQFF. The CDR3 DNA reads TGTGCCACCAGCAGTCCCGTGGTAGCGGGAGGGCGTATGGGGCAGTTCTTC.

The genes are TRBV20-1 and TRBJ2-1; 7 bases are shared with TRBD2. The germline CDR1 and CDR2 sequences are DFQATT and SNEGSKA (reference sequence). The CDR3 contains 13 residues. The junction had 11 bases not matched to a gene; V was cut back by 5 bases and J by 10 bases. The CDR3 nucleotides are TGCAGTGCTTCCTCTACTAGCGCCGCCGAGCAGTTCTTC. Encoded protein: CSASSTSAAEQFF.

This clonotype was found a few times. This sequence joins TRBV12-3 or TRBV12-4 and TRBJ2-3, with a possible D match to TRBD2 (6 bases). The V end was cut by 5 bases, the J end by 9 bases, with 12 bases between. The CDR3 loop spans 12 amino acids. CDR3 coding DNA: TGTGCCAGCAGTACGGGAGCAGGGACGCAGTATTTT. Encoded protein: CASSTGAGTQYF.

This chain links TRBV7-9 with TRBJ1-2; unclear D gene. This CDR3 contains 16 residues. The germline gives CDR1 SEHNR, CDR2 FQNEAQ (reference sequence). Trimming pared 3 bases from V and 6 bases from J, leaving 20 bases between. The CDR3 sequence: CASSLGVGSAPNGYTF. In DNA form, the CDR3 reads TGTGCCAGCAGCTTGGGTGTCGGGTCTGCGCCGAATGGCTACACCTTC. The full variable domain, in which reference TRBV7-9 and TRBJ1-2 provide the parts outside the CDR3, is DTGVSQNPRHKITKRGQNVTFRCDPISEHNRLYWYRQTLGQGPEFLTYFQNEAQLEKSRLLSDRFSAERPKGSFSTLEIQRTEQGDSAMYLCASSLGVGSAPNGYTFGSGTRLTVV.

This clonotype was counted at least ten times. The rearrangement links TRBV24-1 to TRBJ2-2; 10 positions match TRBD1. The germline CDR1 and CDR2 sequences are KGHDR and SFDVKD. CDR3 size: 17 residues. Trimming cost V 0 bases and J 4 bases; bases outside gene matches: 4. The CDR3 region is CATSDLPGTGVTGELFF. The CDR3 DNA follows: TGTGCCACCAGTGATTTGCCTGGGACAGGGGTCACCGGGGAGCTGTTTTTT.

The chain is built from TRBV20-1 and TRBJ2-3; 8 bases fit TRBD2. CDR3 length: 16 amino acids. Germline V gene sequence: CDR1 DFQATT, CDR2 SNEGSKA (reference sequence). V lost 3 bases and J lost 0; bases outside the gene matches: 8. CDR3 DNA: TGCAGTGCTAGTCGCGTTTCTAGCGGGAGCACAGATACGCAGTATTTT. It specifies CSASRVSSGSTDTQYF.

This clonotype occurred a few times. This chain joins TRBV3-1 and TRBJ2-2, with 11 bases fitting TRBD2. This CDR3 contains 17 residues. J was trimmed by 5 bases and V by 2 bases; bases with no gene match: 7. Germline CDR1 LGHDT, CDR2 YNNKEL (reference sequence). The CDR3 nucleotides read TGTGCCAGCAGCCAAACTAGCGGGAGAGTTTCTACCGGGGAGCTGTTTTTT. Translating it yields CASSQTSGRVSTGELFF.

The chain couples TRBV6-5 to TRBJ1-2; D gene ambiguous. This CDR3 spans 9 amino acids. Trimming cost V 5 bases and J 10 bases, with 5 bases left between them. Germline V gene sequence: CDR1 MNHEY, CDR2 SVGAGI. The CDR3 sequence is CASSPPYTF. The CDR3 nucleotides are TGTGCCAGCAGTCCGCCCTACACCTTC.

The chain joins TRBV11-2 to TRBJ1-1; D may be TRBD1 (6 bases). CDR3 length: 14 amino acids. Germline CDR1 reads SGHAT; CDR2 reads FQNNGV. V was cut by 1 base and J by 5 bases, with 11 bases left in between. DNA of the CDR3: TGTGCCAGCAGCTTAGGTCTAGGGGGGACTGAAGCTTTCTTT. It encodes CASSLGLGGTEAFF.

This clonotype turned up a few times. The chain has TRBV12-3 or TRBV12-4 and TRBJ2-6; D may correspond to TRBD1 or TRBD2 (5 bases each). The V end lost 5 bases, the J end lost 0 bases, and 14 bases lay between the germline ends. This CDR3 contains 17 residues. CDR3 DNA sequence: TGTGCCAGCAGTCCGGGACGGATGGACTCTGGGGCCAACGTCCTGACTTTC. It specifies CASSPGRMDSGANVLTF.

This clonotype was seen more than once but under ten times. V gene TRBV7-6 combines with J gene TRBJ2-1; 7 bases fit TRBD1. Germline V gives CDR1 SGHVS, CDR2 FNYEAQ. J gave up 6 bases and V 1 base, and 3 bases lay outside the gene matches. The CDR3 totals 14 residues. The CDR3 sequence is CASSLEGAGNEQFF. The CDR3 bases are TGTGCCAGCAGCTTAGAGGGGGCTGGCAATGAGCAGTTCTTC. The variable domain in full, completed from reference TRBV7-6 and TRBJ2-1, reads GAGVSQSPRYKVTKRGQDVALRCDPISGHVSLYWYRQALGQGPEFLTYFNYEAQQDKSGLPNDRFSAERPEGSISTLTIQRTEQRDSAMYRCASSLEGAGNEQFFGPGTRLTVL.

This chain uses TRBV2 with TRBJ2-2; D is undetermined. With 2 bases removed from V and 2 bases from J, the gap between germline ends came to 9 bases. The CDR3 spans 15 residues. Germline-derived CDR1 and CDR2 are SNHLY and FYNNEI. CDR3 bases: TGTGCCAGCAGTGAACAGCGCCCCAACACCGGGGAGCTGTTTTTT. Its protein product is CASSEQRPNTGELFF.

This clonotype occurred many times. The genes are TRBV20-1 and TRBJ1-1; D is unresolved. Germline loops: CDR1 DFQATT, CDR2 SNEGSKA (reference sequence). The CDR3 is 12 amino acids. V shed 5 bases and J shed 0 bases, with 7 bases lying between them. The chain's CDR3 is CSASYVNTEAFF. CDR3 DNA: TGCAGTGCTTCATACGTGAACACTGAAGCTTTCTTT.

V is TRBV12-3 or TRBV12-4 and J is TRBJ2-2, with 7 bases fitting TRBD2. The ends lost 2 bases at V and 4 bases at J; junction bases unmatched: 7. This CDR3 contains 16 residues. CDR3: CASSLSGGGGTGELFF. The CDR3 DNA reads as TGTGCCAGCAGTTTAAGCGGCGGGGGTGGCACCGGGGAGCTGTTTTTT.

This clonotype occurred once. The CDR3 nucleotides are TGTGCCAGCAGTAACCTGGGAGCGGGGCAACAAGAGACCCAGTACTTC. This gives the protein CASSNLGAGQQETQYF. The chain is built from TRBV6-5 and TRBJ2-5; 7 bases align to TRBD2. Germline-derived CDR1 and CDR2 are MNHEY and SVGAGI. V gave up 5 bases and J gave up 2 bases; unmatched junction bases: 11. The length of the CDR3 is 16 residues.

The chain recombines TRBV7-2 with TRBJ2-7; D not certain. The germline gives CDR1 SGHTA, CDR2 FQGNSA. Trimming left V 5 bases short and J 3 bases short, with 14 bases between. The CDR3 totals 14 residues. The CDR3 spells CASSNGPTNYEQYF. The CDR3, as DNA: TGTGCCAGCAGCAACGGACCTACCAACTACGAGCAGTACTTC.

The CDR3 protein is CASSEHPGTGGLYSNQPQHF. The CDR3 DNA follows: TGTGCCAGCAGTGAGCATCCCGGGACAGGGGGCCTTTATAGCAATCAGCCCCAGCATTTT. The chain combines TRBV6-1 with TRBJ1-5; 12 bases agree with TRBD1. The length of the CDR3 is 20 residues. Trimming cost V 3 bases and J 0 bases; bases outside gene matches: 12. From germline, CDR1 is MNHNS and CDR2 SASEGT.